This T cell receptor (beta chain) was obtained from a study of T cell responses to AZD1222 COVID-19 vaccine. Assay used: immunoSEQ multiplex PCR; TCRdb lists only in-frame clones, some missing. The sample holds about 120,000 clones, 80% to 95% seen once. V shed 3 bases and J 9 bases; nucleotides not matched to a gene: 12. This CDR3 is 16 amino acids long. Germline CDR1 SGHVT, CDR2 SQSDAQ. The rearrangement joins TRBV7-4 to TRBJ2-7, with TRBD2 matching 12 bases. The TCR sequence derives from an adult who received the MenACWY meningococcal vaccine as a control. The source material was peripheral blood, sampled 28 days after the second dose of the MenACWY control vaccine. The CDR3 sequence is CASSFTRTSGVSGQYV. CDR3 DNA: TGTGCCAGCAGCTTCACCCGGACTAGCGGGGTTTCTGGGCAGTACGTC.